Presented here are 10 T cell receptor beta chains from one specimen sequenced in a study of blood T cell repertoires in COVID-19 (TCRdb year 2020). Library method: the immunoSEQ multiplex PCR assay. What TCRdb holds here is the immuneACCESS table cut down to in-frame rearrangements. Part of the clones is not present; checked against another copy, under half of the missing clones reflect an unresolved V gene, and the others are unexplained. The sample contains roughly 230,000 clones, about 85% of them found a single time. Just under 1% of the sample comes from the top ten. What was sequenced was peripheral blood. Every receptor here comes from a man aged 35 to 55 with acute or convalescent COVID-19.

The chain recombines TRBV30 with TRBJ1-1, with 7 bases matching TRBD1. V lost 7 bases and J lost 6; bases outside the gene matches: 5. The CDR3 runs 11 residues. Looked up from germline, CDR1 is GTSNPN and CDR2 is SVGIG (reference sequence). In DNA, the CDR3 is TGTGCCTCAGACAGGGCGTCTGAAGCTTTCTTT. Its translation is CASDRASEAFF. The entire variable domain, with the rest obtained from reference TRBV30 and TRBJ1-1, is as follows: SQTIHQWPATLVQPVGSPLSLECTVEGTSNPNLYWYRQAAGRGLQLLFYSVGIGQISSEVPQNLSASRPQDRQFILSSKKLLLSDSGFYLCASDRASEAFFGQGTRLTVV.

CDR3 region: CASSLQWSGTSYNEQFF. For the CDR3, the DNA is TGTGCCAGCAGCTTGCAGTGGTCGGGTACTTCCTACAATGAGCAGTTCTTC. V gene TRBV5-5 combines with J gene TRBJ2-1; D uncertain. V shed 1 base and J shed 1 base, with 15 bases lying between them. The V gene's germline CDR1 is SGHKS and CDR2 YYEKEE (reference sequence). The CDR3 extends over 17 amino acids.

V gene TRBV7-3 combines with J gene TRBJ2-3, with 16 bases identical to TRBD2. V lost 6 bases and J lost 4; bases outside the gene matches: 10. Germline loops: CDR1 SGHTA, CDR2 FQGTGA. This CDR3 has 18 residues. In DNA, the CDR3 is TGTGCCAGCAGTAATCCTCCAGGGACTAGCGGGGGGGCAGATACGCAGTATTTT. It translates to CASSNPPGTSGGADTQYF.

This clone was counted at least ten times. Other DNA variants within this sample encode the same CDR3. The CDR3 DNA is TGTGCCTGGAGTAGGGGGGGAAACACCATATATTTT. It specifies CAWSRGGNTIYF. The chain combines TRBV30 with TRBJ1-3; D is perhaps TRBD1 (6 bases). The V end was cut by 2 bases, the J end by 4 bases, with 6 bases between. The V gene's germline CDR1 is GTSNPN and CDR2 SVGIG (reference sequence). This CDR3 contains 12 residues.

This rearrangement joins TRBV7-2 to TRBJ1-1; 10 bases map to TRBD1. The trim removed 4 bases at V and 10 bases at J, leaving 9 bases unmatched. There are 14 residues in the CDR3. Germline V gives CDR1 SGHTA, CDR2 FQGNSA. The CDR3 sequence: CASSSPWTGGVAFF. The DNA for the CDR3 is TGTGCCAGCAGCTCTCCCTGGACAGGGGGGGTAGCTTTCTTT.

CDR3 nucleotides: TGTGCCAGCAGCTTGGCCGGGACTAGCAGGAAAGAGACCCAGTACTTC. It encodes CASSLAGTSRKETQYF. The V call is TRBV7-3, the J call TRBJ2-5, with 9 bases fitting TRBD2. The CDR3 spans 16 residues. Germline V gives CDR1 SGHTA, CDR2 FQGTGA. V lost 3 bases and J lost 3; bases outside the gene matches: 8. The full variable domain, rest sourced from reference TRBV7-3 and TRBJ2-5, is GAGVSQTPSNKVTEKGKYVELRCDPISGHTALYWYRQSLGQGPEFLIYFQGTGAADDSGLPNDRFFAVRPEGSVSTLKIQRTERGDSAVYLCASSLAGTSRKETQYFGPGTRLLVL.

The chain has TRBV6-1 and TRBJ1-3; 8 bases agree with TRBD1. Trimming at V came to 3 bases and at J to 4 bases, leaving 5 bases not matched to a gene. This CDR3 is built from 15 residues. Germline CDR1 reads MNHNS; CDR2 reads SASEGT. CDR3 loop: CASSEPRQGGNTIYF. The CDR3 nucleotides are TGTGCCAGCAGTGAGCCCCGACAGGGGGGAAACACCATATATTTT.

The rearrangement uses TRBV4-1 and TRBJ2-4; possibly TRBD2 for D (5 bases). Germline values: CDR1 MGHRA, CDR2 YSYEKL. The CDR3 runs to 12 residues. V was cut by 2 bases and J by 8 bases, with 7 bases left in between. CDR3 sequence reads: CASSQTGYIQYF. As DNA, the CDR3 is TGCGCCAGCAGCCAAACGGGGTACATTCAGTACTTC.

The chain recombines TRBV27 with TRBJ1-6; 9 bases align to TRBD1. Per the germline V gene, CDR1 is MNHEY and CDR2 is SMNVEV (reference sequence). This CDR3 contains 16 residues. Trimming cost V 5 bases and J 9 bases; bases outside gene matches: 11. CDR3 loop: CASSPQSDRGISPLHF. CDR3 bases: TGTGCCAGCAGTCCCCAGAGCGACAGGGGGATTTCACCCCTCCACTTT.

This chain uses TRBV5-1 with TRBJ2-1; TRBD2 aligns across 10 bases. The trim removed 2 bases at V and 2 bases at J, leaving 1 base unmatched. The CDR3 contains 15 residues. Germline V gene lookup returns CDR1 SGHRS and CDR2 YFSETQ. For the CDR3, the DNA is TGCGCCAGCAGCTTTAGCGGGGGGACCTACAATGAGCAGTTCTTC. This codes for CASSFSGGTYNEQFF.